Listed here are 26 T cell receptor beta chains from one sample, sequenced in a study of OX40 agonist ivuxolimab in advanced cancers. Method: immunoSEQ multiplex PCR; TCRdb's copy keeps in-frame clones and lacks some. Counted here are about 68,000 clones, 65% to 90% occurring once; the ten biggest clones make up 1.4% to 1.5%. The sample was CD4+ or CD8+ T cells sorted from blood, taken in a trial of the OX40 agonist ivuxolimab. These TCRs come from an adult with an advanced solid tumor such as melanoma, head and neck, liver or kidney cancer.

The rearrangement links TRBV28 to TRBJ2-7, with D possibly being TRBD1 or TRBD2 (7 bases each). Germline V lookup: CDR1 MDHEN, CDR2 SYDVKM. There are 16 residues in the CDR3. V dropped 2 bases and J dropped 5 bases, with 19 bases sitting between them. The DNA of the CDR3 is TGTGCCAGCAGTTTAGAGGGGGGGACAGACCTCGACGAGCAGTACTTC. Translating gives CASSLEGGTDLDEQYF.

This rearrangement joins TRBV11-2 to TRBJ1-3; no clear D. Trimming removed 3 bases at V and 2 bases at J, with 8 bases between. Per germline, CDR1 SGHAT and CDR2 FQNNGV. There are 14 residues in the CDR3. In DNA form, the CDR3 reads TGTGCCAGCAGCTTCGGCCGCGCTGGAAACACCATATATTTT. As protein: CASSFGRAGNTIYF.

The genes are TRBV9 and TRBJ2-5; 9 bases are a match to TRBD1. Germline V CDR1 and CDR2: SGDLS, YYNGEE. This CDR3 has 15 residues. Losses at the gene ends were 1 base for V and 4 bases for J; bases not matched to a gene: 5. This CDR3 reads CASSVRTGVRETQYF. CDR3 nucleotide sequence: TGTGCCAGCAGCGTAAGGACAGGGGTCCGAGAGACCCAGTACTTC.

The chain links TRBV18 to TRBJ2-5; D is undetermined. The CDR3 is 15 amino acids. The V end was cut by 6 bases, the J end by 5 bases, with 19 bases between. CDR1 KGHSH and CDR2 LQKENI come from the germline V gene. DNA of the CDR3: TGTGCCAGCTCTCCCAGCCGGGCCCTTGGGGAGACCCAGTACTTC. It yields the protein CASSPSRALGETQYF. The full variable domain, completed using reference TRBV18 and TRBJ2-5, is NAGVMQNPRHLVRRRGQEARLRCSPMKGHSHVYWYRQLPEEGLKFMVYLQKENIIDESGMPKERFSAEFPKEGPSILRIQQVVRGDSAAYFCASSPSRALGETQYFGPGTRLLVL.

The rearrangement links TRBV7-2 to TRBJ2-5, with 7 bases fitting TRBD2. Germline trimming cut 7 bases from V and 5 bases from J; bases unmatched to any gene: 16. The CDR3 totals 16 residues. The germline CDR1 and CDR2 sequences are SGHTA and FQGNSA. Written as DNA, the CDR3 is TGTGCCAGCACCCTATCGCCAGGCGGGGGTCGGGAGACCCAGTACTTC. This translates into CASTLSPGGGRETQYF.

The J gene is TRBJ2-7, the V gene TRBV5-1; D uncertain. The CDR3 contains 14 residues. Germline loops: CDR1 SGHRS, CDR2 YFSETQ. Trimming took off 0 bases at V and 0 bases at J, with 7 bases between the two ends. The CDR3 nucleotides are TGCGCCAGCAGCTTGGACGGCCGCTCCTACGAGCAGTACTTC. Its protein product is CASSLDGRSYEQYF.

The genes are TRBV5-6 and TRBJ2-5; perhaps TRBD1 as D (7 bases). V lost 0 bases to trimming and J lost 4 bases, with 16 bases between them. CDR3 length: 16 amino acids. Germline CDR1 and CDR2: SGHDT and YYEEEE. CDR3 sequence (DNA): TGTGCCAGCAGCTTGGAGGGGGCAGGGGGAGGAGAGACCCAGTACTTC. It specifies CASSLEGAGGGETQYF.

The chain employs TRBV11-3 and TRBJ2-7; D is perhaps TRBD2 (7 bases). Per the germline V gene, CDR1 is SGHNT and CDR2 is YENEEA. The CDR3 sequence is 11 residues long. Trimming removed 5 bases at V and 7 bases at J, with 9 bases between. The CDR3, as DNA: TGTGCCAGCAGCAAGGGGGGGGAGCAGTACTTC. This encodes CASSKGGEQYF.

The chain carries TRBV7-2 and TRBJ2-7; no reliable D call. V gave up 3 bases and J gave up 0 bases, with 9 bases separating them. CDR3 size: 14 residues. CDR1 and CDR2 (germline): SGHTA, FQGNSA. The CDR3 nucleotides read TGTGCCAGCAGCTTTAGTCCCCTCTCCTACGAGCAGTACTTC. This translates into CASSFSPLSYEQYF. Variable domain in full (rest from reference TRBV7-2 and TRBJ2-7): GAGVSQSPSNKVTEKGKDVELRCDPISGHTALYWYRQSLGQGLEFLIYFQGNSAPDKSGLPSDRFSAERTGGSVSTLTIQRTQQEDSAVYLCASSFSPLSYEQYFGPGTRLTVT.

The chain links TRBV6-5 to TRBJ2-5; no reliable D call. This CDR3 has 11 amino acids. Per the germline V gene, CDR1 is MNHEY and CDR2 is SVGAGI. V was trimmed by 5 bases and J by 3 bases, leaving 4 bases between them. DNA of the CDR3: TGTGCCAGCAGTCCGAAAGAGACCCAGTACTTC. Translating gives CASSPKETQYF.

The V and J genes are TRBV28 and TRBJ2-5, with D possibly called TRBD1 or TRBD2 (5 bases each). The CDR3 length is 14 residues. V gave up 6 bases and J gave up 5 bases, with 16 bases separating them. CDR1 MDHEN and CDR2 SYDVKM come from the germline V gene. The CDR3 DNA reads TGTGCCAGCAGATACCCTGGGACCGCCGAGACCCAGTACTTC. Translated, it gives CASRYPGTAETQYF.

CDR3 region: CASSPLGQGRGDTQYF. As DNA, the CDR3 is TGTGCCAGCTCACCACTGGGACAGGGGAGAGGAGATACGCAGTATTTT. This chain uses TRBV18 with TRBJ2-3; TRBD1 matches at 10 bases. Germline CDR1 reads KGHSH; CDR2 reads LQKENI. The CDR3 sequence is 16 residues long. V shed 1 base and J 5 bases; nucleotides not matched to a gene: 6. Variable domain in full (rest from reference TRBV18 and TRBJ2-3): NAGVMQNPRHLVRRRGQEARLRCSPMKGHSHVYWYRQLPEEGLKFMVYLQKENIIDESGMPKERFSAEFPKEGPSILRIQQVVRGDSAAYFCASSPLGQGRGDTQYFGPGTRLTVL.

The gene calls are TRBV19 and TRBJ2-7, with unresolved D. Per the germline V gene, CDR1 is LNHDA and CDR2 is SQIVND (reference sequence). This CDR3 contains 11 residues. V was pared by 5 bases and J by 6 bases, with 8 bases between. The CDR3 protein is CASSRGVEQYF. CDR3 DNA sequence: TGTGCCAGTAGTCGTGGGGTCGAGCAGTACTTC.

The chain combines TRBV30 with TRBJ1-1; D not certain. CDR1 is GTSNPN, CDR2 SVGIG, per germline (reference sequence). V was clipped by 6 bases and J by 1 base, with 15 bases between them. CDR3 length equals 14 residues. The CDR3 here is CACGHRLGNTEAFF. As DNA, the CDR3 is TGTGCCTGTGGGCACCGGTTGGGGAACACTGAAGCTTTCTTT.

CDR3 amino acids: CASSSGLWREKLFF. The CDR3 nucleotides read TGTGCCAGCAGCTCGGGCCTCTGGCGGGAAAAACTGTTTTTT. V and J are TRBV11-2 and TRBJ1-4; no clear D gene. CDR3 length: 14 amino acids. V dropped 4 bases and J dropped 8 bases, with 14 bases sitting between them. Per the germline V gene, CDR1 is SGHAT and CDR2 is FQNNGV. Full variable domain (remainder filled in from reference TRBV11-2 and TRBJ1-4): EAGVAQSPRYKIIEKRQSVAFWCNPISGHATLYWYQQILGQGPKLLIQFQNNGVVDDSQLPKDRFSAERLKGVDSTLKIQPAKLEDSAVYLCASSSGLWREKLFFGSGTQLSVL.

This chain joins TRBV6-1 and TRBJ1-1, with D uncertain. The CDR3 is 14 amino acids. V dropped 6 bases and J dropped 3 bases, with 14 bases sitting between them. Germline CDR1 and CDR2: MNHNS and SASEGT. CDR3 sequence (DNA): TGTGCCAGCAGCGCCGGGCGAAGGGACACTGAAGCTTTCTTT. Protein sequence: CASSAGRRDTEAFF.

The rearrangement uses TRBV19 and TRBJ1-2, with 7 bases fitting TRBD1. V shed 7 bases and J 3 bases; nucleotides not matched to a gene: 11. Germline CDR1 and CDR2: LNHDA and SQIVND (reference sequence). This CDR3 region has 15 residues. This CDR3 reads CASTKGDSLDYGYTF. CDR3 bases: TGTGCCAGTACTAAAGGGGACAGTCTTGACTATGGCTACACCTTC.

This clone was seen once. At one boundary the junction diverges from the germline segment, which might be a read error. This rearrangement joins TRBV5-1 to TRBJ1-1, with D perhaps matching TRBD1 (5 bases). Germline lookup yields CDR1 SGHRS and CDR2 YFSETQ. CDR3 length equals 15 residues. CDR3 residues: CASSLGPQQNTEAFF. In DNA form, the CDR3 reads TGTGCCAGCAGCTTGGGACCCCAGCAGAACACTGAAGCTTTCTTT. Full variable domain (missing parts from reference TRBV5-1 and TRBJ1-1): KAGVTQTPRYLIKTRGQQVTLSCSPISGHRSVSWYQQTPGQGLQFLFEYFSETQRNKGNFPGRFSGRQFSNSRSEMNVSTLELGDSALYLCASSLGPQQNTEAFFGQGTRLTVV.

V and J are TRBV6-5 and TRBJ1-6; the D is unclear. This CDR3 is 16 amino acids long. The germline gives CDR1 MNHEY, CDR2 SVGAGI. V gave up 4 bases and J gave up 7 bases, with 17 bases separating them. CDR3 amino acids: CASSLIWTEFNSPLHF. In DNA form, the CDR3 reads TGTGCCAGCAGTTTAATTTGGACGGAGTTCAATTCACCCCTCCACTTT.

The V and J genes are TRBV29-1 and TRBJ1-2, with D possibly matching TRBD1 (6 bases). The CDR3 is 12 amino acids. The V end lost 2 bases, the J end lost 5 bases, and 9 bases lay between the germline ends. CDR1 SQVTM and CDR2 ANQGSEA come from the germline V gene. This chain's CDR3 is CSVEIGGYGYTF. CDR3 sequence (DNA): TGCAGCGTTGAAATAGGGGGATATGGCTACACCTTC.

The chain couples TRBV5-1 to TRBJ1-4; D may be TRBD1 (6 bases). Germline values: CDR1 SGHRS, CDR2 YFSETQ. The CDR3 length is 12 residues. Trimming removed 4 bases at V and 8 bases at J, with 9 bases between. In nucleotides, the CDR3 is TGCGCCAGCAGCCTGACAGGCGAAAAACTGTTTTTT. Protein sequence: CASSLTGEKLFF. The full variable domain, with the rest looked up from reference TRBV5-1 and TRBJ1-4, is KAGVTQTPRYLIKTRGQQVTLSCSPISGHRSVSWYQQTPGQGLQFLFEYFSETQRNKGNFPGRFSGRQFSNSRSEMNVSTLELGDSALYLCASSLTGEKLFFGSGTQLSVL.

The CDR3 region has the DNA TGCAGCGTTGGTGGGGGCGCGATCACCGGGGAGCTGTTTTTT. This encodes CSVGGGAITGELFF. V gene TRBV29-1 combines with J gene TRBJ2-2; D possibly corresponds to TRBD1 (6 bases). This CDR3 contains 14 residues. Trimming removed 4 bases from V and 4 bases from J, with 13 bases in between. The V gene's germline CDR1 is SQVTM and CDR2 ANQGSEA.

The gene calls are TRBV6-5 and TRBJ2-7, with D possibly matching TRBD1 (5 bases). This CDR3 is built from 13 residues. V lost 2 bases to trimming and J lost 6 bases, with 11 bases between them. Germline CDR1 is MNHEY and CDR2 is SVGAGI. The CDR3 protein is CASSYEGAREQYF. The DNA of the CDR3 is TGTGCCAGCAGTTACGAAGGGGCGCGCGAGCAGTACTTC.

This clone was counted ten times or more. The rearrangement joins TRBV28 to TRBJ1-3; the D is unclear. The CDR3 loop spans 16 amino acids. CDR1 and CDR2 (germline): MDHEN, SYDVKM. Deletions cut 0 bases from V and 5 bases from J, with 14 bases between. The CDR3 DNA is TGTGCCAGCAGTTTATGGTTGGGAGGGAGTAGAAACACCATATATTTT. Protein product: CASSLWLGGSRNTIYF.

The V call is TRBV30, the J call TRBJ2-6, with D uncertain. The CDR3 has 18 residues. Per the germline V gene, CDR1 is GTSNPN and CDR2 is SVGIG (reference sequence). The V gene lost 1 base and the J gene lost 4 bases, with 20 bases spanning the gap. The CDR3 reads CAWSGGWAPSRGANVLTF. CDR3 sequence (DNA): TGTGCCTGGAGTGGGGGATGGGCCCCGTCCAGAGGGGCCAACGTCCTGACTTTC.

The chain's CDR3 is CASSLVPGSGELFF. The CDR3 nucleotides read TGTGCCAGCAGCTTAGTCCCCGGCTCCGGGGAGCTGTTTTTT. The chain is built from TRBV7-9 and TRBJ2-2; D is unclear. V shed 1 base and J shed 6 bases, with 9 bases lying between them. The CDR3 is made up of 14 amino acids. The germline gives CDR1 SEHNR, CDR2 FQNEAQ (reference sequence).